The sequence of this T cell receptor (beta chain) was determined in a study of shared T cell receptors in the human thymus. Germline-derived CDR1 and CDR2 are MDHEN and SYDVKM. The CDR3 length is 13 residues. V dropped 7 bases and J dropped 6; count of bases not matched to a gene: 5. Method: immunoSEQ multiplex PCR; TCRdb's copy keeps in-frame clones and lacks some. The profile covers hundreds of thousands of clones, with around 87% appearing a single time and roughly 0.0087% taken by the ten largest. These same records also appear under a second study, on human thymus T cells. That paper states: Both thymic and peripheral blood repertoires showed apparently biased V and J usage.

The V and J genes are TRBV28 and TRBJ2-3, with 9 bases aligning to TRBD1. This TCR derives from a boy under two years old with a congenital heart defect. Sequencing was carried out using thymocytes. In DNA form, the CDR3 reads TGTGCCAGCACGGGACAGGGAAAGGATACGCAGTATTTT. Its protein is CASTGQGKDTQYF.